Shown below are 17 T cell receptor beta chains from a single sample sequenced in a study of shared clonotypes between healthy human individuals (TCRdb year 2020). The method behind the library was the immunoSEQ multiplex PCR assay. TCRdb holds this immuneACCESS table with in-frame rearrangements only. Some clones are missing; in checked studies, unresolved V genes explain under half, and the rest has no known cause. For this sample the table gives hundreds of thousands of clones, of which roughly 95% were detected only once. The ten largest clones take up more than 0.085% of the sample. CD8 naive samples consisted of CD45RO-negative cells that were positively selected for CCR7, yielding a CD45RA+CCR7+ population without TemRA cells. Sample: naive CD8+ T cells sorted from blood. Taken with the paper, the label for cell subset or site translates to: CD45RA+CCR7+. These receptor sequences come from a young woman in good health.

CDR3 bases: TGTGCCAGTACACTGATCGGGGGGGGATATAGCAATCAGCCCCAGCATTTT. This gives the protein CASTLIGGGYSNQPQHF. The chain combines TRBV19 with TRBJ1-5, with D perhaps matching TRBD1 (5 bases). The CDR3 loop spans 17 amino acids. Trimming shortened V by 7 bases and J by 0 bases, and 19 bases separated the two germline ends. Per germline, CDR1 LNHDA and CDR2 SQIVND (reference sequence).

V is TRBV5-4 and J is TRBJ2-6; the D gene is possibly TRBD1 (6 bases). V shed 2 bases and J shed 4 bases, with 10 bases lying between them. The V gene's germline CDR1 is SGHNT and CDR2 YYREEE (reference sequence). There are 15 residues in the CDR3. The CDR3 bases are TGTGCCAGCAGCTTCAGGGGAGCCGGGGCCAACGTCCTGACTTTC. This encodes CASSFRGAGANVLTF.

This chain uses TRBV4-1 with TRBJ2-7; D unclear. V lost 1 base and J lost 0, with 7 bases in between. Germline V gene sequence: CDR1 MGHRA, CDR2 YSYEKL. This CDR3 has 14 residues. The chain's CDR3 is CASSQALFSYEQYF. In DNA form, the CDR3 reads TGCGCCAGCAGCCAAGCTCTCTTCTCCTACGAGCAGTACTTC.

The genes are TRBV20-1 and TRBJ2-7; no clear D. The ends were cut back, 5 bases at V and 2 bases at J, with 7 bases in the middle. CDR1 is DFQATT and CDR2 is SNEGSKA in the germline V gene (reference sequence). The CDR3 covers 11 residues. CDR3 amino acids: CSAHNTYEQYF. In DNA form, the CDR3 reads TGCAGTGCTCACAATACCTACGAGCAGTACTTC.

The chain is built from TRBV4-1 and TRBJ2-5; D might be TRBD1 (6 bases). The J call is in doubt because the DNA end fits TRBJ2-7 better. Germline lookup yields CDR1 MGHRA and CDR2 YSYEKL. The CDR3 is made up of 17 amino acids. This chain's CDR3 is CASSQDPRGGQLNEQYF. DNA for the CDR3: TGCGCCAGCAGCCAAGATCCTCGTGGGGGCCAGCTCAACGAGCAGTACTTC.

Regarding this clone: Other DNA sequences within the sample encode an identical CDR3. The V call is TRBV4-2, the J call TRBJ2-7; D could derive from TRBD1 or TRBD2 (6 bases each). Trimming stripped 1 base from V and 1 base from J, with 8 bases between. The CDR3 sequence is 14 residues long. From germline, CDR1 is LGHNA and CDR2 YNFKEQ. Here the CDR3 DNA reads TGTGCCAGCAGCCAAGGAGGGGGGTCCTACGAGCAGTACTTC. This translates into CASSQGGGSYEQYF.

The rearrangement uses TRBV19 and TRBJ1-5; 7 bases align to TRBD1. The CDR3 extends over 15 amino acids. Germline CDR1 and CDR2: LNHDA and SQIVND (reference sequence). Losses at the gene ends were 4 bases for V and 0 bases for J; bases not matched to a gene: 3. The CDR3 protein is CASSTGTDSNQPQHF. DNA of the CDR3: TGTGCCAGTAGTACGGGGACAGATAGCAATCAGCCCCAGCATTTT.

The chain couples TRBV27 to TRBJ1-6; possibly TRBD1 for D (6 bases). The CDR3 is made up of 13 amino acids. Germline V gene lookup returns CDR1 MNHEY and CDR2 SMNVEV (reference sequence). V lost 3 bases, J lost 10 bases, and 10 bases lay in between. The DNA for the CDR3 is TGTGCCAGCAGTTTGGGCAGGGGCTCACCCCTCCACTTT. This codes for CASSLGRGSPLHF.

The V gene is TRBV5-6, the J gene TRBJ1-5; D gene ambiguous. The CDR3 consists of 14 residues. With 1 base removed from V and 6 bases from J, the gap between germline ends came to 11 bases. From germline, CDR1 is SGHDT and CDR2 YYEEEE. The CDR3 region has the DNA TGTGCCAGCAGCTTGACCGGGTCGGGTCAGCCCCAGCATTTT. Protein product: CASSLTGSGQPQHF.

CDR3 DNA: TGTGCCAGCAGACCGCTCCGGGACAGGGGGTATGAGCAGTTCTTC. This gives the protein CASRPLRDRGYEQFF. The rearrangement joins TRBV28 to TRBJ2-1; 11 nucleotides line up with TRBD1. CDR3 size: 15 residues. CDR1 is MDHEN, CDR2 SYDVKM, per germline. V shed 6 bases, J shed 8 bases, and the junction held 9 bases outside the gene matches.

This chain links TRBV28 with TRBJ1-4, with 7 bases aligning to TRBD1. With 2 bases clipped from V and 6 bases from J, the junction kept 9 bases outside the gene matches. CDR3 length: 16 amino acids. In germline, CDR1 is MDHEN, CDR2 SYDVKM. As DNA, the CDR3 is TGTGCCAGCAGTTTACTCCTGACAGGGTCGTATGAAAAACTGTTTTTT. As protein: CASSLLLTGSYEKLFF.

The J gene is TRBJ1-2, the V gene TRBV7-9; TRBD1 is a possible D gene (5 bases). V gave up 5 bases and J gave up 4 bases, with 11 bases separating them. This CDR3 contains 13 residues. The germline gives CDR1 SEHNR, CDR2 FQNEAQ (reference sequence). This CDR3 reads CASSKDRGYGYTF. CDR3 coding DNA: TGTGCCAGCAGCAAAGACAGAGGCTATGGCTACACCTTC. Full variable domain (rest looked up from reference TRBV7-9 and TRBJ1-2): DTGVSQNPRHKITKRGQNVTFRCDPISEHNRLYWYRQTLGQGPEFLTYFQNEAQLEKSRLLSDRFSAERPKGSFSTLEIQRTEQGDSAMYLCASSKDRGYGYTFGSGTRLTVV.

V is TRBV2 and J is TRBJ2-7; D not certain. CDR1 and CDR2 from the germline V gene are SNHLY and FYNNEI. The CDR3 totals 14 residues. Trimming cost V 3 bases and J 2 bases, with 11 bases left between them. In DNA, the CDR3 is TGTGCCAGCAGTGAGTACCGTGAGGCCTACGAGCAGTACTTC. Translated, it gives CASSEYREAYEQYF.

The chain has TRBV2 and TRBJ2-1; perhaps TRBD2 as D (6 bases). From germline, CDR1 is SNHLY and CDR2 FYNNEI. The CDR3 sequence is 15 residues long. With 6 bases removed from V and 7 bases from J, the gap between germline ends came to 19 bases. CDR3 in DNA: TGTGCCAGCAGCCCCATAGCGGAGCGGGTTAATGAGCAGTTCTTC. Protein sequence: CASSPIAERVNEQFF.

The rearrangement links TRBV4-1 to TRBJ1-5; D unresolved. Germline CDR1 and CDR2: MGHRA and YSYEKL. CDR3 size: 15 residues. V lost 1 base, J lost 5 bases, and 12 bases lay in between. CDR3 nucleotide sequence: TGCGCCAGCAGCCAAGGAACCAGCCTAGATCAGCCCCAGCATTTT. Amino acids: CASSQGTSLDQPQHF.

CDR3 in amino acids: CASSDAPGQGNPPYEKLFF. The CDR3 DNA follows: TGTGCCAGCAGCGACGCCCCCGGACAGGGAAATCCCCCGTATGAAAAACTGTTTTTT. V and J are TRBV11-3 and TRBJ1-4, with 8 bases lining up with TRBD1. The CDR3 contains 19 residues. The V and J ends lost 5 bases and 6 bases, in that order; junction bases with no gene match: 20. The germline CDR1 and CDR2 sequences are SGHNT and YENEEA.

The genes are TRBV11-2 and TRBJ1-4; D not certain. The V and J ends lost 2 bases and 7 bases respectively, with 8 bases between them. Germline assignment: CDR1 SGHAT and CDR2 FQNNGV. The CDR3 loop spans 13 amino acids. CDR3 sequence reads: CASSLSSGEKLFF. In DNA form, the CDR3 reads TGTGCCAGCAGCTTAAGTTCTGGTGAAAAACTGTTTTTT.